The rows below give T cell receptor beta chains drawn from one sample of a study of Ad26.COV2.S vaccination and SARS-CoV-2 variants. Only in-frame clones appear in the TCRdb table, and some are missing; sequencing was by immunoSEQ multiplex PCR. The sample yields around 400,000 clones, roughly four fifths seen once. The material sequenced was peripheral blood, taken in a trial of Ad26.COV2.S vaccine versus placebo. Every receptor here comes from a person between 18 and 59 years old who received the Ad26.COV2.S COVID-19 vaccine or a placebo. The CDR3 runs from the conserved cysteine through the conserved F or W. D genes are given only for firm matches. Rows may omit the clone size; those that give it use once, few, many or a size class.

clone_size: .; j_call: TRBJ2-3; v_call: TRBV5-5; d_call: TRBD2; cdr3_nt: TGTGCCAGCAGCTTAATAGCGGGGGGGCGCACAGATACGCAGTATTTT; cdr3_aa: CASSLIAGGRTDTQYF
clone_size: .; j_call: TRBJ1-1; v_call: TRBV5-5; d_call: .; cdr3_nt: TGTGCCAGCAGCTTGGTGGGGGGTGAAGCTTTCTTT; cdr3_aa: CASSLVGGEAFF
clone_size: .; j_call: TRBJ1-1; v_call: TRBV5-5; d_call: .; cdr3_nt: TGTGCCAGCAGCTTGCTGGGGAACACTGAAGCTTTCTTT; cdr3_aa: CASSLLGNTEAFF
clone_size: .; j_call: TRBJ2-7; v_call: TRBV11-2; d_call: .; cdr3_nt: TGTGCCAGCAGCTTAGCGTTAGGGCGCCGAAGGGACGAGCAGTACTTT; cdr3_aa: CASSLALGRRRDEQYF
clone_size: few; j_call: TRBJ1-1; v_call: TRBV6-6; d_call: .; cdr3_nt: TGTGCCAGCAGCCTATGGGGGGCTGAAGCTTTCTTT; cdr3_aa: CASSLWGAEAFF
clone_size: .; j_call: TRBJ2-3; v_call: TRBV5-4; d_call: TRBD2; cdr3_nt: TGTGCCAGCAGTACGCGGGGGGGCAGAGATACGCAGTATTTT; cdr3_aa: CASSTRGGRDTQYF
clone_size: few; j_call: TRBJ1-1; v_call: TRBV18; d_call: .; cdr3_nt: TGTGCCAGCTCACCTACGGTTGCTATGAACACTGAAGCTTTCTTT; cdr3_aa: CASSPTVAMNTEAFF
clone_size: .; j_call: TRBJ2-1; v_call: TRBV7-9; d_call: TRBD2; cdr3_nt: TGTGCCAGCAGCTTAGTACGGCGGGGGTTCCCGGGTGAGCAGTTCTTC; cdr3_aa: CASSLVRRGFPGEQFF
clone_size: .; j_call: TRBJ1-5; v_call: TRBV5-1; d_call: .; cdr3_nt: TGCGCCAGCAGCTTCCCCAGACCTTCAAGCAATCAGCCCCAGCATTTT; cdr3_aa: CASSFPRPSSNQPQHF
clone_size: .; j_call: TRBJ2-3; v_call: TRBV7-3; d_call: .; cdr3_nt: TGTGCCAGCAGCTTACTAGCTTTGAACACAGATACGCAGTATTTT; cdr3_aa: CASSLLALNTDTQYF
clone_size: .; j_call: TRBJ2-7; v_call: TRBV19; d_call: .; cdr3_nt: TGTGCCAGTAGTATCTCGTCATCCTCCTACGAGCAGTACTTC; cdr3_aa: CASSISSSSYEQYF
clone_size: .; j_call: TRBJ2-1; v_call: TRBV4-1; d_call: .; cdr3_nt: TGCGCCAGCAGCCAAGGGGTCGTGGGTTCCTACAATGAGCAGTTCTTC; cdr3_aa: CASSQGVVGSYNEQFF
clone_size: once; j_call: TRBJ1-2; v_call: TRBV12-3/TRBV12-4; d_call: .; cdr3_nt: TGTGCCAGCAGTACTGTCGGAAAAGGGGGCTACACCTTC; cdr3_aa: CASSTVGKGGYTF
clone_size: once; j_call: TRBJ2-3; v_call: TRBV3-1/TRBV3-2; d_call: TRBD2; cdr3_nt: TGTGCCAGCAGCCAAGATTTTCTAGCGGGCCCCGTGGATACGCAGTATTTT; cdr3_aa: CASSQDFLAGPVDTQYF
clone_size: once; j_call: TRBJ1-2; v_call: TRBV5-4; d_call: TRBD1; cdr3_nt: TGTGCCAGCAGTCAAACAGGGGACTATGGCTACACCTTC; cdr3_aa: CASSQTGDYGYTF
clone_size: once; j_call: TRBJ1-1; v_call: TRBV20-1; d_call: TRBD1; cdr3_nt: TGCAGTGCTAGTCGGACAGGGAGCACTGAAGCTTTCTTT; cdr3_aa: CSASRTGSTEAFF
clone_size: .; j_call: TRBJ2-1; v_call: TRBV7-3; d_call: .; cdr3_nt: TGTGCCAGCAGCTTAATCCCCCCCCCGGGCAATGAGCAGTTCTTC; cdr3_aa: CASSLIPPPGNEQFF
clone_size: .; j_call: TRBJ1-1; v_call: TRBV7-2; d_call: .; cdr3_nt: TGTGCCAGCAGCTCCGACAGCTATGAAGCTTTCTTT; cdr3_aa: CASSSDSYEAFF
clone_size: .; j_call: TRBJ1-1; v_call: TRBV12-3/TRBV12-4; d_call: .; cdr3_nt: TGTGCCAGCAGTTCCCAAGAGAACACTGAAGCTTTCTTT; cdr3_aa: CASSSQENTEAFF
clone_size: .; j_call: TRBJ2-7; v_call: TRBV27; d_call: .; cdr3_nt: TGTGCCAGCAGTTTGACCGGGCCGGGGGAGCAGTACTTC; cdr3_aa: CASSLTGPGEQYF
clone_size: .; j_call: TRBJ1-2; v_call: TRBV5-1; d_call: .; cdr3_nt: TGCGCCAGCAGCTTCGGAGCTATTGGCTACACCTTC; cdr3_aa: CASSFGAIGYTF
clone_size: once; j_call: TRBJ1-2; v_call: TRBV14; d_call: TRBD1; cdr3_nt: TGTGCCAGCAGCCAACCGACAGGGGGAATAGGTGGCTACACCTTC; cdr3_aa: CASSQPTGGIGGYTF
clone_size: .; j_call: TRBJ2-3; v_call: TRBV4-1; d_call: .; cdr3_nt: TGCGCCAGCAGCCAAGATCAAGGGTGGGATACGCAGTATTTT; cdr3_aa: CASSQDQGWDTQYF
clone_size: .; j_call: TRBJ2-1; v_call: TRBV2; d_call: .; cdr3_nt: TGTGCCAGCAGTGAAGCCCGGCTCAACAATGAGCAGTTCTTC; cdr3_aa: CASSEARLNNEQFF
clone_size: few; j_call: TRBJ1-3; v_call: TRBV7-8; d_call: .; cdr3_nt: TGTGCCAGCAGTTCCGGATTAATACCTGGAAACACCATATATTTT; cdr3_aa: CASSSGLIPGNTIYF
clone_size: .; j_call: TRBJ1-5; v_call: TRBV6-6; d_call: .; cdr3_nt: TGTGCCAGCAAAGTGGGCTGGGTCGATCAGCCCCAGCATTTT; cdr3_aa: CASKVGWVDQPQHF
clone_size: .; j_call: TRBJ2-7; v_call: TRBV18; d_call: .; cdr3_nt: TGTGCCAGCTCACCACGGAACGAGCAGTACTTC; cdr3_aa: CASSPRNEQYF
clone_size: .; j_call: TRBJ2-7; v_call: TRBV7-9; d_call: .; cdr3_nt: TGTGCCAGCAGCTTAGGAGGGGGGTCCCACGAGCAGTACTTC; cdr3_aa: CASSLGGGSHEQYF
clone_size: .; j_call: TRBJ1-3; v_call: TRBV10-3; d_call: .; cdr3_nt: TGTGCCATCAGTGAGTCTGGAAACACCATATATTTT; cdr3_aa: CAISESGNTIYF
clone_size: .; j_call: TRBJ1-6; v_call: TRBV12-3/TRBV12-4; d_call: .; cdr3_nt: TGTGCCAGCCAGGATAATAATTCACCCCTCCACTTT; cdr3_aa: CASQDNNSPLHF
clone_size: few; j_call: TRBJ1-2; v_call: TRBV5-4; d_call: TRBD1; cdr3_nt: TGTGCCAGCAGCCAGCCACAGGGGGCAGGGGGCTACACCTTC; cdr3_aa: CASSQPQGAGGYTF
clone_size: .; j_call: TRBJ1-1; v_call: TRBV12-5; d_call: TRBD1; cdr3_nt: TGTGCTAGTGGTTTGTATAATAGGGACAGGGGAAATTATCGGCTAAACACTGAAGCTTTCTTT; cdr3_aa: CASGLYNRDRGNYRLNTEAFF
clone_size: .; j_call: TRBJ1-1; v_call: TRBV27; d_call: .; cdr3_nt: TGTGCCAGCAGCTTCGCCGGCGGCCCAGAAGCTTTCTTT; cdr3_aa: CASSFAGGPEAFF
clone_size: .; j_call: TRBJ2-7; v_call: TRBV7-2; d_call: .; cdr3_nt: TGTGCCAGCACCGTTAATCCCGGGATCTACGAGCAGTACTTC; cdr3_aa: CASTVNPGIYEQYF
clone_size: .; j_call: TRBJ2-5; v_call: TRBV7-2; d_call: .; cdr3_nt: TGTGCCAGCAGCCAGGGGGGGGGCGCGGAGACCCAGTACTTC; cdr3_aa: CASSQGGGAETQYF
clone_size: .; j_call: TRBJ1-1; v_call: TRBV19; d_call: .; cdr3_nt: TGTGCCAGTAGTATAGGGAGGGGGTGGAGCACTGAAGCTTTCTTT; cdr3_aa: CASSIGRGWSTEAFF
clone_size: .; j_call: TRBJ1-2; v_call: TRBV28; d_call: .; cdr3_nt: TGTGCCAGCAGCGCCCTAATGAGGGGCTACACCTTC; cdr3_aa: CASSALMRGYTF
clone_size: .; j_call: TRBJ2-7; v_call: TRBV6-5; d_call: TRBD1; cdr3_nt: TGTGCCAGCAGTCCCGGGACAGCTTACTACGAGCAGTACTTC; cdr3_aa: CASSPGTAYYEQYF
clone_size: .; j_call: TRBJ2-3; v_call: TRBV7-2; d_call: .; cdr3_nt: TGTGCCAGCAGCTTAGCCGATACGCAGTATTTT; cdr3_aa: CASSLADTQYF
clone_size: .; j_call: TRBJ2-1; v_call: TRBV5-5; d_call: .; cdr3_nt: TGTGCCAGCAGCTTGGATGGACCCTACAATGAGCAGTTCTTC; cdr3_aa: CASSLDGPYNEQFF
clone_size: .; j_call: TRBJ1-1; v_call: TRBV7-2; d_call: .; cdr3_nt: TGTGCCAGCAGCTTAATGATTGTGAACACTGAAGCTTTCTTT; cdr3_aa: CASSLMIVNTEAFF
clone_size: .; j_call: TRBJ1-1; v_call: TRBV18; d_call: TRBD1; cdr3_nt: TGTGCCAGCTCACTTCAGGGGGAAGGAGTTACTGAAGCTTTCTTT; cdr3_aa: CASSLQGEGVTEAFF
clone_size: .; j_call: TRBJ2-3; v_call: TRBV5-1; d_call: .; cdr3_nt: TGCGCCAGCAGCACAGGGTCGGTGGATACGCAGTATTTT; cdr3_aa: CASSTGSVDTQYF
clone_size: once; j_call: TRBJ2-7; v_call: TRBV13; d_call: .; cdr3_nt: TGTGCCAGCAGCTTAAGGGACTCCCTAGAGGAGCAGTACTTC; cdr3_aa: CASSLRDSLEEQYF
clone_size: .; j_call: TRBJ2-3; v_call: TRBV5-6; d_call: .; cdr3_nt: TGTGCCAGCAGCTTTGTTTCTGGAGGGGATACGCAGTATTTT; cdr3_aa: CASSFVSGGDTQYF
clone_size: .; j_call: TRBJ2-7; v_call: TRBV9; d_call: TRBD2; cdr3_nt: TGTGCCAGCAGCCACGGGCGGGAGGGCCTCTCCTACGAGCAGTACTTC; cdr3_aa: CASSHGREGLSYEQYF
clone_size: .; j_call: TRBJ2-7; v_call: TRBV27; d_call: TRBD1; cdr3_nt: TGTGCCAGCAGTTTCCAGGGGGACGAGCAGTACTTC; cdr3_aa: CASSFQGDEQYF
clone_size: .; j_call: TRBJ1-2; v_call: TRBV4-1; d_call: .; cdr3_nt: TGCGCCAGCAGCCAAGATAGGTGGCCTCTCTATGGCTACACCTTC; cdr3_aa: CASSQDRWPLYGYTF
clone_size: .; j_call: TRBJ1-3; v_call: TRBV5-6; d_call: TRBD1; cdr3_nt: TGTGCCAGCAGCCTGACAGGGGTAAACACCATATATTTT; cdr3_aa: CASSLTGVNTIYF
clone_size: .; j_call: TRBJ1-5; v_call: TRBV5-1; d_call: TRBD1; cdr3_nt: TGCGCCAGCCAGAGGGGCAGGGGGTTTCAGCCCCAGCATTTT; cdr3_aa: CASQRGRGFQPQHF
clone_size: .; j_call: TRBJ2-3; v_call: TRBV7-9; d_call: TRBD1; cdr3_nt: TGTGCCAGCAGCTTGTCGGACAGGGGCGCAGATACGCAGTATTTT; cdr3_aa: CASSLSDRGADTQYF
clone_size: .; j_call: TRBJ2-7; v_call: TRBV27; d_call: .; cdr3_nt: TGTGCCAGCAGTTCCTACGAGCAGTACTTC; cdr3_aa: CASSSYEQYF
clone_size: .; j_call: TRBJ2-2; v_call: TRBV7-3; d_call: .; cdr3_nt: TGTGCCAGCAGCACGCCCAGGACCGGGGAGCTGTTTTTT; cdr3_aa: CASSTPRTGELFF
clone_size: few; j_call: TRBJ1-3; v_call: TRBV7-9; d_call: TRBD1; cdr3_nt: TGTGCCAGCGGGTCCTCGGGACAGCTAAACACCATATATTTT; cdr3_aa: CASGSSGQLNTIYF
clone_size: .; j_call: TRBJ2-7; v_call: TRBV4-2; d_call: .; cdr3_nt: TGTGCCAGCAGCCAAGAGGTCGGTAGCGCTGGCGAGCAGTACTTC; cdr3_aa: CASSQEVGSAGEQYF
clone_size: .; j_call: TRBJ1-3; v_call: TRBV11-3; d_call: .; cdr3_nt: TGTGCCAGCAGCCGTGGAGGTCCGGGGTCCTCTGGAAACACCATATATTTT; cdr3_aa: CASSRGGPGSSGNTIYF
clone_size: .; j_call: TRBJ2-2; v_call: TRBV6-5; d_call: .; cdr3_nt: TGTGCCAGCATCCCCTTGATGGGCACCGGGGAGCTGTTTTTT; cdr3_aa: CASIPLMGTGELFF